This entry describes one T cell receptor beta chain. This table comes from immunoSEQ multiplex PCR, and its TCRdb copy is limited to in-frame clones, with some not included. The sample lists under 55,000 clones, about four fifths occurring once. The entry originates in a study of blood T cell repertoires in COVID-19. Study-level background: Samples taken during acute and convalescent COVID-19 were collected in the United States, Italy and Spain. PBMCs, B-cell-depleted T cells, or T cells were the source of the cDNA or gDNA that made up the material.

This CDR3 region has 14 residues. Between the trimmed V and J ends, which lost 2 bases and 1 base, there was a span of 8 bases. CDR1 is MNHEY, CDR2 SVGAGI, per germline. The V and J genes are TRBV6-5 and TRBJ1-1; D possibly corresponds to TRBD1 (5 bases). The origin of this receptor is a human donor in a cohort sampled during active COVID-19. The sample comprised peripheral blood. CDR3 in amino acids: CASSYRGQNTEAFF. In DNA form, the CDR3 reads TGTGCCAGCAGTTACCGAGGACAGAACACTGAAGCTTTCTTT.